A single sample is the source of the 13 T cell receptor beta chains below, sequenced in a study of long-term antiretroviral therapy in people with HIV. Version v3.0 of the immunoSEQ assay was performed at survey level. The repertoire was sequenced with immunoSEQ multiplex PCR; TCRdb's copy has only in-frame clones and lacks some. The data contain fewer than 30,000 clones, roughly 83% of them seen just once; the ten biggest clones take up 9.5% to 10%. The specimen was unsorted PBMCs, collected 2.7 to 2.8 years after starting antiretroviral therapy. These receptors were collected from a man aged 25 to 40 with HIV.

The CDR3 DNA follows: TGTGCCAGCAGTCGGTTCGGTTTCATCTGGGGGACCCAGTACTTC. Translation gives CASSRFGFIWGTQYF. The chain recombines TRBV27 with TRBJ2-5; no clear D gene. The CDR3 has 15 residues. V lost 5 bases and J lost 7, with 20 bases in between. Germline V gene data show CDR1 as MNHEY and CDR2 as SMNVEV (reference sequence).

This chain joins TRBV5-1 and TRBJ2-1; TRBD2 matches 11 bases. Trimming at V came to 7 bases and at J to 4 bases, leaving 7 bases not matched to a gene. Germline-derived CDR1 and CDR2 are SGHRS and YFSETQ. CDR3 length: 15 amino acids. The CDR3 region has the DNA TGCGCCAGCGGAATAGGGACTAGCGGTTACAATGAGCAGTTCTTC. Its translation: CASGIGTSGYNEQFF.

This chain joins TRBV7-8 and TRBJ1-5, with TRBD1 as a possible D gene (6 bases). V lost 5 bases and J 3 bases, leaving 14 bases between the germline ends. The CDR3 contains 15 residues. Germline CDR1 is SGHVS and CDR2 is FQNEAQ. The CDR3 sequence: CASSVTKGVNQPQHF. The CDR3 bases are TGTGCCAGCAGCGTCACAAAGGGGGTCAATCAGCCCCAGCATTTT.

The V call is TRBV5-1, the J call TRBJ2-3, with D possibly TRBD2 on 5 matching bases. CDR1 and CDR2 (germline): SGHRS, YFSETQ. Between the trimmed V and J ends, which lost 2 bases and 2 bases, there was a span of 6 bases. The CDR3 runs to 13 residues. CDR3 DNA: TGCGCCAGCAGCTTAGGACTCACAGATACGCAGTATTTT. Protein: CASSLGLTDTQYF.

This chain joins TRBV19 and TRBJ2-1; 10 bases fit TRBD2. The CDR3 spans 16 residues. J gave up 0 bases and V 5 bases, and 4 bases lay outside the gene matches. The germline V gene encodes CDR1 LNHDA and CDR2 SQIVND (reference sequence). DNA for the CDR3: TGTGCCAGTAGTTTCGAGCGGGAGGGCTCCTACAATGAGCAGTTCTTC. Its translation is CASSFEREGSYNEQFF. Looking up the rest from reference TRBV19 and TRBJ2-1 gives the full variable domain: DGGITQSPKYLFRKEGQNVTLSCEQNLNHDAMYWYRQDPGQGLRLIYYSQIVNDFQKGDIAEGYSVSREKKESFPLTVTSAQKNPTAFYLCASSFEREGSYNEQFFGPGTRLTVL.

This clone has just one count. The chain joins TRBV28 to TRBJ1-5, with D possibly being TRBD1 (5 bases). Germline-derived CDR1 and CDR2 are MDHEN and SYDVKM. With 6 bases removed from V and 6 bases from J, the gap between germline ends came to 9 bases. The CDR3 sequence is 12 residues long. DNA for the CDR3: TGTGCCAGCAGCGGGGGGGTTCAGCCCCAGCATTTT. This translates into CASSGGVQPQHF. The full variable domain, completed using reference TRBV28 and TRBJ1-5, is DVKVTQSSRYLVKRTGEKVFLECVQDMDHENMFWYRQDPGLGLRLIYFSYDVKMKEKGDIPEGYSVSREKKERFSLILESASTNQTSMYLCASSGGVQPQHFGDGTRLSIL.

The chain has TRBV5-1 and TRBJ2-1; 14 bases align to TRBD2. CDR3 length equals 17 residues. Germline CDR1 and CDR2: SGHRS and YFSETQ. Losses at the gene ends were 4 bases for V and 3 bases for J; bases not matched to a gene: 6. The CDR3 protein is CASSPGTSGGLYNEQFF. DNA for the CDR3: TGCGCCAGCAGCCCCGGGACTAGCGGGGGCCTCTACAATGAGCAGTTCTTC.

The gene calls are TRBV10-1 and TRBJ2-3; D may be TRBD1 (5 bases). From germline, CDR1 is WNHNN and CDR2 SYGVQD (reference sequence). V was shortened by 8 bases and J by 0 bases, with 15 bases between the two germline ends. The CDR3 consists of 15 residues. The CDR3 nucleotides are TGCGCCAGCTCTACGACAGAGCTTAGCACAGATACGCAGTATTTT. It encodes CASSTTELSTDTQYF.

This clone was counted a single time. The V and J genes are TRBV5-6 and TRBJ2-5; TRBD1 is a possible D gene (7 bases). The CDR3 is 15 amino acids. Looked up from germline, CDR1 is SGHDT and CDR2 is YYEEEE. V lost 0 bases and J lost 3, with 12 bases in between. The chain's CDR3 is CASSLGTGGKETQYF. The CDR3 DNA follows: TGTGCCAGCAGCTTGGGGACAGGAGGGAAAGAGACCCAGTACTTC.

This rearrangement joins TRBV28 to TRBJ1-2; no firm D call. V was shortened by 2 bases and J by 4 bases, with 8 bases between the two germline ends. The CDR3 covers 13 residues. In germline, CDR1 is MDHEN, CDR2 SYDVKM. DNA of the CDR3: TGTGCCAGCAGTTTAGTACCTTCCTATGGCTACACCTTC. It encodes CASSLVPSYGYTF.

The chain recombines TRBV14 with TRBJ1-2; D is ambiguous. Germline values: CDR1 SGHDN, CDR2 FVKESK. This CDR3 comprises 16 residues. Trimming pared 2 bases from V and 2 bases from J, leaving 15 bases between. This chain's CDR3 is CASSQFFGGGNYGYTF. Written as DNA, the CDR3 is TGTGCCAGCAGCCAATTCTTTGGAGGAGGAAACTATGGCTACACCTTC.

This chain joins TRBV10-3 and TRBJ2-7; no firm D call. Germline CDR1 is ENHRY and CDR2 is SYGVKD. With 0 bases removed from V and 3 bases from J, the gap between germline ends came to 9 bases. This CDR3 has 14 amino acids. The CDR3 reads CAISESAQYYEQYF. Here the CDR3 DNA reads TGTGCCATCAGTGAGTCGGCCCAATACTACGAGCAGTACTTC.

J is TRBJ1-4 and V is TRBV5-5; no firm D call. The germline CDR1 and CDR2 sequences are SGHKS and YYEKEE (reference sequence). Trimming shortened V by 5 bases and J by 7 bases, and 15 bases separated the two germline ends. This CDR3 region has 14 residues. CDR3 DNA: TGTGCCAGCAGGCCCCAGAGGACGGGTGAAAAACTGTTTTTT. Translation: CASRPQRTGEKLFF.